This T cell receptor beta chain stems from a study of T cells in Graves' hyperthyroidism and ophthalmopathy (dated by TCRdb to about 2019). Study-wide context: Peripheral blood samples were taken at initial diagnosis, before any treatment was given. To identify distinguishing TCR V-J signatures, a discovery cohort of 90 to 100 patients was used, comprising 43 with Graves' ophthalmopathy and some 57 with stable Graves' hyperthyroidism. Prospective prediction of ophthalmopathy was tested in an independent validation cohort of 18 to 20 hyperthyroidism patients and around 16 patients who later progressed to ophthalmopathy. The roughly 100 discovery patients were randomly divided into training and test sets at a 7:3 ratio. Thyroid tissue and blood T-cell repertoires from roughly 6 Graves' hyperthyroidism patients were also compared in the study. After blood sampling, hyperthyroidism patients were treated with methimazole at a starting dose of 30 mg daily, and ophthalmopathy patients were treated with high-dose intravenous methylprednisolone. According to the paper, TCR Vbeta CDR3 sequencing was carried out on 135 peripheral blood samples, which came from fewer than 50 ophthalmopathy, roughly 75 hyperthyroidism and around 17 progressor patients. What the research found in general, with its limitations: A 13 V-J signature model separated ophthalmopathy from stable hyperthyroidism, with 87.88% sensitivity and about 81% specificity in cross-validation and 80%/75% in testing. In validation, the model predicted progression to ophthalmopathy a median of roughly six months before onset, with about 64% sensitivity and 72.22% specificity. Blood samples also contained most of the expanded thyroid clonotypes (frequency above 0.001), which suggests that blood repertoires may reflect thyroid immune responses. No statistical method was used to fix the sample size in advance, and group allocation was not hidden from the investigators.

This clonotype was found many times. Its antigen specificity is not known. Qualities for individual bases were not recorded, and no much larger clone is one base off. Trimming accounts for 5 bases at V and 6 bases at J, while the number of junction bases matched to no gene is 7. Counted from cysteine to phenylalanine, this CDR3 has 13 amino acids. The retained sequence is limited to the CDR3, 39 bases, with the frame set at the first base. CDR1 and CDR2 are drawn from the germline V gene: MDHEN, SYDVKM. Graves' hyperthyroidism was defined as stable when no progression to ophthalmopathy occurred over 18 months of follow-up. Hyperthyroidism patients were newly diagnosed, had a disease duration of under 2 months, and were aged 18 to 65 years. The study excluded patients with uncontrolled infections, other autoimmune diseases, pregnancy or lactation. Diagnoses were established on the basis of clinical symptoms, serum thyroxine and TRAb, thyroid ultrasound, and orbital computed tomography. Ficoll-Paque density gradient centrifugation was used to isolate PBMCs from under 11 ml of fresh peripheral blood. Trizol reagent was used to extract total RNA, and RNA quality was then checked on an Agilent 2100 Bioanalyzer.

Amplification of TCR beta CDR3 regions was carried out from RNA transcripts. The TCR CDR3 was subjected to a first round of RT-PCR using the HTBI primer set and the Qiagen OneStep RT-PCR kit. Libraries were constructed in a second round of multiplex PCR, after which size selection and purification were carried out. Libraries were sequenced paired-end with 100 bp reads on an Illumina HiSeq2000. The original pipeline was this. SOAPnuke was used to process the raw data, with reads discarded if the reads contained adapters or uncalled bases, had a mean Phred below 15, or lacked an exact constant-primer or identifier match. COPE v1.2.5 was used to merge high-quality paired reads, and clonotypes were defined as unique nucleotide sequences. MiTCR v1.1 was used to align the clonotypes against IMGT TRBV, TRBD and TRBJ reference segments. Only V-J combinations with frequency above 0.0001, covering about 99% of repertoires, were analysed. The TCS score was defined as F50 (clonal expansion) divided by E x V (chaos), with BLOSUM62-based TCRdist calculated between CDR3 peptides within each V-J. Welch's t-statistics and random forest reduced 500 to 550 V-J features to about 13, which were used in a naive Bayes classifier (R e1071). The public sequencing data were trimmed at Q25 with fastp and processed into clonotypes with MiXCR by TCRdb, which kept only in-frame beta chains. Every distinct CDR3 protein forms one entry, paired with its most common genes and DNA. It is TCRdb's table, rather than the study itself, that gives the V and J calls and clone size. This sample holds fewer than 650,000 distinct CDR3 sequences; approximately 14% were observed only once. Clones ranked in the top ten supply more than 11% of the sample.

Sequencing used blood. The clonotype was recovered from a woman aged 40 to 50 with Graves' hyperthyroidism. This sequence uses TRBV28 and TRBJ2-7; 7 bases in between match TRBD1. The CDR3 here reads CASSVNRGSEQYF. The DNA sequence follows: TGTGCCAGCAGTGTCAACAGGGGATCCGAGCAGTACTTC.